Listed here is a single T cell receptor beta chain. What it recognizes is unknown. Germline assignment: CDR1 MNHEY and CDR2 SMNVEV (reference sequence). The CDR3 totals 10 residues. V was clipped by 11 bases and J by 5 bases, with 9 bases between them. This sample stems from a study of shared clonotypes between healthy human individuals. Overall study findings and caveats: The donor pool, a small one, limited the genetic and exposure-history diversity represented. An expected dependence of interdonor clonotype sharing on sequencing depth was noted.

This table comes from immunoSEQ multiplex PCR, and its TCRdb copy is limited to in-frame clones, with some not included. The data show 2 million to 2.5 million clones, over 90% seen once. The chain recombines TRBV27 with TRBJ2-5; no reliable D call. Material for sequencing was naive CD4+ T cells from PBMCs. The subset: CD45RA+ positively selected. The TCR comes from a man younger than 35 in good health. Some clones in this sample may be carry-over from other donors' samples. The CDR3 region has the DNA TGTGCCGGAGCCGGCGAGACCCAGTACTTC. Its protein is CAGAGETQYF.